Sequencing of this T cell receptor beta chain was carried out in a study of blood T cell repertoires in COVID-19. The germline CDR1 and CDR2 sequences are KGHSH and LQKENI. This CDR3 contains 15 residues. The junction had 5 bases not matched to a gene; V was cut back by 3 bases and J by 2 bases. Sequencing was performed with immunoSEQ multiplex PCR; in TCRdb, only in-frame clones are kept and a portion is missing. The sample consists of 330,000 or so clones, approximately 90% of them appearing once. Sequences were obtained from peripheral blood. The receptor was derived from a young man with COVID-19, enrolled during active disease. The chain employs TRBV18 and TRBJ2-3, with 7 bases fitting TRBD1. CDR3 sequence reads: CASSPTGLFTDTQYF. DNA for the CDR3: TGTGCCAGCTCACCGACAGGGCTGTTCACAGATACGCAGTATTTT.